Detailed here is one T cell receptor (beta chain). Antigen specificity is unknown. This record comes from a study of T cell responses to AZD1222 COVID-19 vaccine. The study's findings and limits: Possibly, clonal diversity was underestimated; donors were largely white British and included more females.

The method was immunoSEQ multiplex PCR; TCRdb's version includes in-frame clones alone and lacks a portion of them. The sample has about 180,000 clones, over 90% seen once. Sequencing was performed on peripheral blood, taken 28 days after the second AZD1222 dose. This sequence was found in an adult who received the AZD1222 COVID-19 vaccine.

DNA for the CDR3: TGTGCCAGCTCACATGGGGACGGAGGCAATCAGCCCCAGCATTTT. Translated: CASSHGDGGNQPQHF. The chain is built from TRBV18 and TRBJ1-5, with D possibly matching TRBD1 (5 bases). This CDR3 region has 15 residues. Trimming left V 4 bases short and J 2 bases short, with 12 bases between. Germline V lookup: CDR1 KGHSH, CDR2 LQKENI. Full variable domain (rest looked up from reference TRBV18 and TRBJ1-5): NAGVMQNPRHLVRRRGQEARLRCSPMKGHSHVYWYRQLPEEGLKFMVYLQKENIIDESGMPKERFSAEFPKEGPSILRIQQVVRGDSAAYFCASSHGDGGNQPQHFGDGTRLSIL.